The present entry profiles one T cell receptor (beta chain) with its context. The source of the sample is a study of OX40 agonist ivuxolimab in advanced cancers. Study as a whole: Patients' therapy was ivuxolimab, an antibody that acts as an agonist of OX40 (CD134). Patients got intravenous ivuxolimab at 0.01 to 10 mg/kg every 2 weeks.

TCRdb keeps only in-frame clones here, not all; method: immunoSEQ multiplex PCR. In the table there are around 62,000 clones, more than 70% of which are singletons. The germline CDR1 and CDR2 sequences are SGHTA and FQGNSA. Trimming cost V 6 bases and J 3 bases, with 10 bases left between them. The CDR3 is 13 residues long. Sequencing used CD4+ or CD8+ T cells sorted from blood, obtained in a trial of the OX40 agonist ivuxolimab. The receptor was derived from an adult with an advanced solid tumor such as melanoma, head and neck, liver or kidney cancer. The chain has TRBV7-2 and TRBJ2-3; D might be TRBD1 (7 bases). The DNA of the CDR3 is TGTGCCAGCAGTCCAGGGGGGACAGATACGCAGTATTTT. This codes for CASSPGGTDTQYF.